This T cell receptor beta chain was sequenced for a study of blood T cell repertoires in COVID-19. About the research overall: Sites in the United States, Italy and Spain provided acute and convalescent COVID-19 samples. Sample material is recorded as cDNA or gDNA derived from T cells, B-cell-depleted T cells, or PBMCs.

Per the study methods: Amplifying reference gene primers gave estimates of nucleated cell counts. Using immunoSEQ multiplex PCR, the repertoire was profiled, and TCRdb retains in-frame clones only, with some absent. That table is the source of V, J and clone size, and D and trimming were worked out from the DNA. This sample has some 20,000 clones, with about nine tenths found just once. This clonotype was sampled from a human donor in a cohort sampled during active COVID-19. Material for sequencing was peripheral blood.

The CDR3 sequence: CASSLSEPGTDTQYF. The CDR3 nucleotides read TGTGCCAGCAGTTTATCAGAACCGGGAACAGATACGCAGTATTTT. The chain links TRBV27 to TRBJ2-3, with D perhaps TRBD2 (5 bases). V lost 0 bases, J lost 3 bases, and 10 bases lay in between. The germline V gene has CDR1 MNHEY and CDR2 SMNVEV (reference sequence). The length of the CDR3 is 15 residues.